This TCR beta chain appears in the sequencing data of a study of identical twins. Each CDR3 protein gets one entry after TCRdb re-called the 5' RACE reads with MiXCR. The sample has 400,000 to 600,000 distinct CDR3 sequences; about 20% are singletons. Study results and caveats: Twins' excess sharing was less marked for out-of-frame beta sequences. Insertions ran lower in abundant cord blood beta clonotypes, though not in memory repertoires. Twin sharing of out-of-frame TCR alpha was underestimated by models in monozygotic pairs.

The CDR3 runs 15 residues. The germline V gene encodes CDR1 LNHNV and CDR2 YYDKDF (reference sequence). V dropped 1 base and J dropped 4 bases, with 11 bases sitting between them. This clonotype was seen a few times. Its antigen is unknown. This same sample was also part of a study on yellow fever vaccine responses in identical twins.

The sequenced material came from CD4+ T cells sorted from blood. The TCR was taken from a woman aged 18 to 35 in good health. V usage is TRBV15 and J usage is TRBJ2-1; D may correspond to TRBD1 or TRBD2 (7 bases each). CDR3: CATSRVQGGYNEQFF. The CDR3 coding sequence is TGTGCCACCAGCAGAGTCCAGGGGGGGTACAATGAGCAGTTCTTC.